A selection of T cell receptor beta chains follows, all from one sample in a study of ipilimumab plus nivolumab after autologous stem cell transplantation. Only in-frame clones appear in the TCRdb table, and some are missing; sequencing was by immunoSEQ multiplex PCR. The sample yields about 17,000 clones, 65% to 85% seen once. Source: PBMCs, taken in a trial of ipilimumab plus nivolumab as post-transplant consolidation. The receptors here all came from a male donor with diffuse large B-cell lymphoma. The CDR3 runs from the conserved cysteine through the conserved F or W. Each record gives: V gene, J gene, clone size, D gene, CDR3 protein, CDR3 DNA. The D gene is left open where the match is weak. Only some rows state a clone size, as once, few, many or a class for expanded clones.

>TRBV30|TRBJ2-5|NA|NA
CAWSVGGVETQYF
TGTGCCTGGAGTGTTGGGGGAGTAGAGACCCAGTACTTC
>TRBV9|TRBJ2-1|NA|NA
CASSPPPPRSYNEQFF
TGTGCCAGCAGCCCACCCCCCCCGCGCTCCTACAATGAGCAGTTCTTC
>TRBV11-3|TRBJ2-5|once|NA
CASSSPRETQETQYF
TGTGCCAGCAGCTCCCCCCGGGAGACCCAAGAGACCCAGTACTTC
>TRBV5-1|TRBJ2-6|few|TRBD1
CASSLQDRAGANVLTF
TGCGCCAGCAGCTTGCAAGACAGGGCTGGGGCCAACGTCCTGACTTTC
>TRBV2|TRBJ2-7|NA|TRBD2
CASSGGGYEQYF
TGTGCCAGCAGTGGGGGAGGGTACGAGCAGTACTTC
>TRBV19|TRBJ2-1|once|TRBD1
CASGKGAAVYNEQFF
TGTGCCAGTGGGAAGGGGGCGGCGGTCTACAATGAGCAGTTCTTC
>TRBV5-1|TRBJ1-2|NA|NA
CASSLGGADNYGYTF
TGCGCCAGCAGCTTGGGCGGCGCGGATAACTATGGCTACACCTTC
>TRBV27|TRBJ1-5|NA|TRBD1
CASSRQGGNQPQHF
TGTGCCAGCAGTCGACAGGGGGGCAATCAGCCCCAGCATTTT
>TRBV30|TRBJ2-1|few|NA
CAWLTGAGLYNEQFF
TGTGCCTGGCTTACAGGGGCGGGGCTCTACAATGAGCAGTTCTTC
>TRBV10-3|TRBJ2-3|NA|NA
CATSGRGDTDTQYF
TGTGCCACGTCTGGTAGGGGGGACACAGATACGCAGTATTTT
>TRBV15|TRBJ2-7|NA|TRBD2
CATSRDTIAGIYEQYF
TGTGCCACCAGCAGAGATACAATAGCGGGAATCTACGAGCAGTACTTC
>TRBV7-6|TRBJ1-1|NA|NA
CASSLWNQGYSEAFF
TGTGCCAGCAGCTTATGGAACCAGGGTTATTCTGAAGCTTTCTTT
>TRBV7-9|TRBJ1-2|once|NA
CASSDEYSGGYTF
TGTGCCAGCAGCGACGAATATTCGGGTGGCTACACCTTC
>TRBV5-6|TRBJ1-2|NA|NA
CASSLSGTDYVYTF
TGTGCCAGCAGCTTATCCGGGACTGATTATGTCTACACCTTC
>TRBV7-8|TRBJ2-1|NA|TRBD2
CASSSGLAGAYNEQFF
TGTGCCAGCAGCTCCGGACTAGCGGGTGCCTACAATGAGCAGTTCTTC
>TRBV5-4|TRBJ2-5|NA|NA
CASSPSGGGVKTQYF
TGTGCCAGCAGCCCGTCTGGGGGGGGCGTAAAGACCCAGTACTTC
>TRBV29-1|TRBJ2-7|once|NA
CSVEDGTPPSYEQYF
TGCAGCGTTGAAGATGGGACACCACCCTCCTACGAGCAGTACTTC
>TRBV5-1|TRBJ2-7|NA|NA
CASSLDGRTDEQYF
TGCGCCAGCAGCTTGGACGGCCGCACGGACGAGCAGTACTTC
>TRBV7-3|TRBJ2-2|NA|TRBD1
CASSLRGQAITGELFF
TGTGCCAGCAGCTTAAGGGGACAGGCAATCACCGGGGAGCTGTTTTTT
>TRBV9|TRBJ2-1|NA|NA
CASSVGGGFNEQFF
TGTGCCAGCAGCGTTGGGGGTGGATTCAATGAGCAGTTCTTC
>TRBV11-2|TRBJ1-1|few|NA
CASLIFDGEAFF
TGTGCCAGCCTGATTTTTGACGGTGAAGCTTTCTTT
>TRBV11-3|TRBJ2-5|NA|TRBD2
CASSLPLRERGETQYF
TGTGCCAGCAGCTTACCCTTACGGGAGCGGGGGGAGACCCAGTACTTC
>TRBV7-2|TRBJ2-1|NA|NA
CASSSWGYGNEQFF
TGTGCCAGCAGCTCGTGGGGGTACGGCAATGAGCAGTTCTTC
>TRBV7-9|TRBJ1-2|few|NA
CASSGGGLNYGYTF
TGTGCCAGCAGCGGCGGGGGCCTTAACTATGGCTACACCTTC
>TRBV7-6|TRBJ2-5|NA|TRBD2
CASSLLSGRMETQYF
TGTGCCAGCAGCCTCCTTAGCGGGAGAATGGAGACCCAGTACTTC
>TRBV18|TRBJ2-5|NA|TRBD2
CASSKKRGNLESETQYF
TGTGCCAGCTCGAAAAAGCGGGGGAACCTAGAGTCGGAGACCCAGTACTTC
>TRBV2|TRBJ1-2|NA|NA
CASSRKRQDNYGYTF
TGTGCCAGCAGTAGAAAAAGGCAAGATAACTATGGCTACACCTTC
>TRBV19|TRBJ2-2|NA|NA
CASSIGGHTGELFF
TGTGCCAGTAGTATAGGGGGGCACACCGGGGAGCTGTTTTTT
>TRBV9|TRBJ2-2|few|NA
CASSVGPTSVPGELFF
TGTGCCAGCAGCGTAGGACCCACTTCGGTCCCCGGGGAGCTGTTTTTT
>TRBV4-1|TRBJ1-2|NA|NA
CASSQNSKPGRSYGYTF
TGCGCCAGCAGCCAAAACTCTAAACCGGGACGGTCCTATGGCTACACCTTC
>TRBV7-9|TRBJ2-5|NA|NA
CASSLATETQYF
TGTGCCAGCAGCTTAGCGACGGAGACCCAGTACTTC
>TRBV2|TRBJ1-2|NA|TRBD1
CASRGTASGGYTF
TGTGCCAGCAGGGGGACAGCGAGTGGTGGCTACACCTTC
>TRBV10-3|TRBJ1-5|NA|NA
CAISDFNQPQHF
TGTGCCATCAGTGACTTTAATCAGCCCCAGCATTTT
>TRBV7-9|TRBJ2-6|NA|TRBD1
CASSPDRAGANVLTF
TGTGCCAGCAGCCCCGACAGGGCTGGGGCCAACGTCCTGACTTTC
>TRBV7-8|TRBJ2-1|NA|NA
CASSLAGDPYNEQFF
TGTGCCAGCAGCTTAGCGGGGGACCCCTACAATGAGCAGTTCTTC
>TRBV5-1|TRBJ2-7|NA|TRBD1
CASSPGTGRGTYEQYF
TGCGCCAGCAGCCCCGGGACAGGGAGAGGGACCTACGAGCAGTACTTC
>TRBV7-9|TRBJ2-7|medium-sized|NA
CAVQQANEQYF
TGTGCCGTCCAACAGGCGAACGAGCAGTACTTC
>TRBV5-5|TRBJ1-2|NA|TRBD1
CASSSGTGIGYTF
TGTGCCAGCAGCTCTGGGACAGGGATTGGCTACACCTTC
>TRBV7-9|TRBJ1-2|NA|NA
CASSLYQGPNYGYTF
TGTGCCAGCAGCTTATACCAGGGGCCTAACTATGGCTACACCTTC
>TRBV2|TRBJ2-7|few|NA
CASSIYEQYF
TGTGCCAGCAGTATCTACGAGCAGTACTTC
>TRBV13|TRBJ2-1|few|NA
CASSPRPGSGTNEQFF
TGTGCCAGCAGCCCCCGTCCAGGGTCGGGGACCAATGAGCAGTTCTTC
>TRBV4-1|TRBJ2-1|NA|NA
CASSQDGTRGNEQFF
TGCGCCAGCAGCCAAGACGGGACGCGAGGCAATGAGCAGTTCTTC
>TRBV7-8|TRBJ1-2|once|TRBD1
CASSLEQGNYGYTF
TGTGCCAGCAGCTTAGAACAGGGGAACTATGGCTACACCTTC
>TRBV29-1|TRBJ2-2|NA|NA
CSVRRSGELFF
TGCAGCGTTCGTAGGTCCGGGGAGCTGTTTTTT
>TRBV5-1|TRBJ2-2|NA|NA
CASSLFSGNTGELFF
TGCGCCAGCAGCTTGTTCTCAGGGAACACCGGGGAGCTGTTTTTT
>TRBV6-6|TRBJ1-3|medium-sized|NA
CASSLSTRTIYF
TGTGCCAGCAGTTTATCCACCCGCACCATATATTTT
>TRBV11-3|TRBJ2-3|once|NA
CASSLPPDTQYF
TGTGCCAGCAGCCTCCCTCCCGATACGCAGTATTTT
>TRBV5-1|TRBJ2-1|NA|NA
CASSPQRSSYNEQFF
TGCGCCAGCAGCCCCCAGCGGAGCTCCTACAATGAGCAGTTCTTC
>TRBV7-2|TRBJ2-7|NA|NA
CASSLVADSYEQYF
TGTGCCAGCAGCTTAGTCGCGGATTCCTACGAGCAGTACTTC
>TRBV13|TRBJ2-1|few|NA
CASSNRGEGYNEQFF
TGTGCCAGCAGCAACAGAGGGGAAGGCTACAATGAGCAGTTCTTC
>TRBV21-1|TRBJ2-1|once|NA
CASSKVGDGLAGFDEQFF
TGTGCCAGCAGCAAAGTGGGTGATGGGCTAGCGGGGTTCGATGAGCAGTTCTTC
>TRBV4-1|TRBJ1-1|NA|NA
CASSHGGTEAFF
TGCGCCAGCAGCCACGGAGGCACTGAAGCTTTCTTT
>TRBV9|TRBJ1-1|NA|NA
CASSITGMNTEAFF
TGTGCCAGCAGCATTACAGGAATGAACACTGAAGCTTTCTTT
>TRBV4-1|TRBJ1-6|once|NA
CASSPRERIGLYNSPLHF
TGCGCCAGCAGCCCAAGAGAAAGGATAGGCCTGTATAATTCACCCCTCCACTTT
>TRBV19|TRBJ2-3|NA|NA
CASSMRGIDTQYF
TGTGCCAGTAGTATGCGGGGAATAGATACGCAGTATTTT
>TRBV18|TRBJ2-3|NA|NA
CASSHHRARTNTDTQYF
TGTGCCAGCTCACACCACCGAGCGAGAACGAACACAGATACGCAGTATTTT
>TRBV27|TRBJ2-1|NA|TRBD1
CASSLRWTGGAWKSYNEQFF
TGTGCCAGCAGTTTAAGGTGGACAGGGGGCGCGTGGAAGTCCTACAATGAGCAGTTCTTC
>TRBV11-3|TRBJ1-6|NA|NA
CASSLVATSPLHF
TGTGCCAGCAGCTTAGTCGCAACTTCACCCCTCCACTTT
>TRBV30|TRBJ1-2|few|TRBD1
CAWSVPGGSSYGYTF
TGTGCCTGGAGTGTTCCAGGGGGCAGTTCCTATGGCTACACCTTC
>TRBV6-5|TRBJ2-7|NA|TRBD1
CASSPKGQVLYEQYF
TGTGCCAGCAGCCCAAAGGGACAGGTTCTATACGAGCAGTACTTC